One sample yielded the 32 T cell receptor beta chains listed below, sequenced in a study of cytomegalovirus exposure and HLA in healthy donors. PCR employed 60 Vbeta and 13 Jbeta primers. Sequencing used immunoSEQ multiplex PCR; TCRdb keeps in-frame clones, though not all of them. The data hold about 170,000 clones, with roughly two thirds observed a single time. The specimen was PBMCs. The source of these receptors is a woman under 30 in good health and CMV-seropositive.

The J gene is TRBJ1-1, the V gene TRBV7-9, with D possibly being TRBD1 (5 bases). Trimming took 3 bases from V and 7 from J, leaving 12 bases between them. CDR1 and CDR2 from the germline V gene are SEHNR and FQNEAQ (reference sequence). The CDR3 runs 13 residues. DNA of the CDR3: TGTGCCAGCAGCTTGGGGGAGGAAGGTGAAGCTTTCTTT. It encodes CASSLGEEGEAFF.

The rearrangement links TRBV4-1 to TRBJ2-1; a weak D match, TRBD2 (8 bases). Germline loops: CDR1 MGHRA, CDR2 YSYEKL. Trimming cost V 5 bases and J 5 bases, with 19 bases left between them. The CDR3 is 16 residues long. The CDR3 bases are TGCGCCAGCAGCGCACAGGGGCGGGGGGCCAACAATGAGCAGTTCTTC. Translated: CASSAQGRGANNEQFF.

The CDR3 DNA follows: TGTGCCAGCAGTCATTATAGCGGGGGGGCTCCAGATACGCAGTATTTT. Amino acids: CASSHYSGGAPDTQYF. The rearrangement joins TRBV2 to TRBJ2-3; 11 bases map to TRBD2. From germline, CDR1 is SNHLY and CDR2 FYNNEI. Losses at the gene ends were 5 bases for V and 4 bases for J; bases not matched to a gene: 8. There are 16 residues in the CDR3.

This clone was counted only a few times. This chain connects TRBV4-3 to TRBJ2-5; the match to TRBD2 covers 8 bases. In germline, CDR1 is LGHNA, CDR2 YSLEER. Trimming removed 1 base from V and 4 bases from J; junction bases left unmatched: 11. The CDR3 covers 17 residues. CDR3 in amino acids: CASSQVFRGGPGETQYF. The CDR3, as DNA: TGCGCCAGCAGCCAAGTATTCCGGGGGGGCCCGGGAGAGACCCAGTACTTC.

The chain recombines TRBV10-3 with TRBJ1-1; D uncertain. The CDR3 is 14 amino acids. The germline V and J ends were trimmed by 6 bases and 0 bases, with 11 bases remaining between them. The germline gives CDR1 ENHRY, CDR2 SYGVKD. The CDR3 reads CAIRETGMNTEAFF. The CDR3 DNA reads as TGTGCCATCAGAGAGACGGGAATGAACACTGAAGCTTTCTTT.

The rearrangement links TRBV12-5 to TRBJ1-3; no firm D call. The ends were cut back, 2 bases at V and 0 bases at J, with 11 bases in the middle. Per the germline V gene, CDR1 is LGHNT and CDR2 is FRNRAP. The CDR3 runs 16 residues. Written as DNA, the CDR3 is TGTGCTAGTGGTTTGCGCTTGGCGGACTCTGGAAACACCATATATTTT. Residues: CASGLRLADSGNTIYF.

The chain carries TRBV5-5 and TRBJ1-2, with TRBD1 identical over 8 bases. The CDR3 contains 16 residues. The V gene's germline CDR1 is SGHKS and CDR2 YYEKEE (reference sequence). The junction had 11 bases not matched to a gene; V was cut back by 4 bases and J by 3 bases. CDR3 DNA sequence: TGTGCCAGCAGCCTCTGGGACAGGAGTGGCTACTATGGCTACACCTTC. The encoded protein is CASSLWDRSGYYGYTF.

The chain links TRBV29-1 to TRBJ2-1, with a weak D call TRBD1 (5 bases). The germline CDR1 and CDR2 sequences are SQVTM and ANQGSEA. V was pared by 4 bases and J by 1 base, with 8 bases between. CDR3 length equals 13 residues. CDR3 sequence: CSVAGISYNEQFF. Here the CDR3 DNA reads TGCAGCGTTGCAGGGATATCCTACAATGAGCAGTTCTTC.

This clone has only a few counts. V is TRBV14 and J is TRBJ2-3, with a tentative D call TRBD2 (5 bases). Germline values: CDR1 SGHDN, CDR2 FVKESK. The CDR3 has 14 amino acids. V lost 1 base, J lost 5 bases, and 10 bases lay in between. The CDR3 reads CASSQVLAGDTQYF. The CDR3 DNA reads TGTGCCAGCAGCCAAGTGCTAGCTGGAGATACGCAGTATTTT. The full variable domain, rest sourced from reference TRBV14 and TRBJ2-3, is EAGVTQFPSHSVIEKGQTVTLRCDPISGHDNLYWYRRVMGKEIKFLLHFVKESKQDESGMPNNRFLAERTGGTYSTLKVQPAELEDSGVYFCASSQVLAGDTQYFGPGTRLTVL.

Written as DNA, the CDR3 is TGTGCCAGCAGCTTGGGTGGAGGGCGGACCAATTACGAGCAGTACTTC. Encoded protein: CASSLGGGRTNYEQYF. J is TRBJ2-5 and V is TRBV5-4, with D tentatively TRBD2 (6 bases). Matching the DNA end better, TRBJ2-7 makes the J call doubtful. Germline CDR1 SGHNT, CDR2 YYREEE (reference sequence). This CDR3 has 16 residues.

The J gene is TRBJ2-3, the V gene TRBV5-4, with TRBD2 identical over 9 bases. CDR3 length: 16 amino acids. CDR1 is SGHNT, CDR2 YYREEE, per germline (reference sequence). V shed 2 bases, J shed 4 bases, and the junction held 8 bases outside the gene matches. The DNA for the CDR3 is TGTGCCAGCAGCTTTCCGGGACTAGCACACCCAGATACGCAGTATTTT. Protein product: CASSFPGLAHPDTQYF.

The CDR3 nucleotides read TGCGCCAGCAGCTTGTCCTCCCGACAGGGGGCAAGGTCACCCCTCCACTTT. Protein sequence: CASSLSSRQGARSPLHF. The V gene is TRBV5-1, the J gene TRBJ1-6; 10 nucleotides match TRBD1. J lost 10 bases, V lost 1 base, and 11 bases had no gene match. Germline V gene lookup returns CDR1 SGHRS and CDR2 YFSETQ. CDR3 length: 17 residues.

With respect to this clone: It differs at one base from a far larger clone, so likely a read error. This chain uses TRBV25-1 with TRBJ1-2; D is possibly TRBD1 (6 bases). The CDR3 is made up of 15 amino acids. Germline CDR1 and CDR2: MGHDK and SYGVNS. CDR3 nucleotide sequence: TGTGCCCGCAGTGACCGGACAGCCCAAACCTATGGCTACACCTTC. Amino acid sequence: CARSDRTAQTYGYTF.

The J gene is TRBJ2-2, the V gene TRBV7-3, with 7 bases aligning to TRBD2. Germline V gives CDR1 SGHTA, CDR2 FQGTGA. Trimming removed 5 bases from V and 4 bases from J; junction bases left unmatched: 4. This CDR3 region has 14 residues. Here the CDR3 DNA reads TGTGCCAGCAGCCCTGCGGGGGTCACCGGGGAGCTGTTTTTT. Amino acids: CASSPAGVTGELFF.

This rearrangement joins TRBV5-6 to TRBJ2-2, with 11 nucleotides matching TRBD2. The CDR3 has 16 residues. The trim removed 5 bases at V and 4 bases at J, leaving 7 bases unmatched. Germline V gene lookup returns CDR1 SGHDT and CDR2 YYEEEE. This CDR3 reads CASRLAGGRVTGELFF. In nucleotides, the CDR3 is TGTGCCAGCAGGTTAGCGGGGGGGCGCGTCACCGGGGAGCTGTTTTTT.

The CDR3 region has the DNA TGTGCCAGCAGCATAGACGGGGCCTACGAGCAGTACTTC. Its protein is CASSIDGAYEQYF. The chain recombines TRBV5-4 with TRBJ2-7; TRBD2 might be the D (5 bases). The CDR3 covers 13 residues. Trimming removed 4 bases at V and 2 bases at J, with 10 bases between. Germline V gives CDR1 SGHNT, CDR2 YYREEE (reference sequence).

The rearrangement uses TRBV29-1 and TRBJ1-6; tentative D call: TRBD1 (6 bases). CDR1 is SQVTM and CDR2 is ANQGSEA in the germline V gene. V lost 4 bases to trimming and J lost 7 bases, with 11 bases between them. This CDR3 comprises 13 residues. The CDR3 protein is CSVARTENSPLHF. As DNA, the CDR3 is TGCAGCGTTGCCAGGACAGAGAATTCACCCCTCCACTTT.

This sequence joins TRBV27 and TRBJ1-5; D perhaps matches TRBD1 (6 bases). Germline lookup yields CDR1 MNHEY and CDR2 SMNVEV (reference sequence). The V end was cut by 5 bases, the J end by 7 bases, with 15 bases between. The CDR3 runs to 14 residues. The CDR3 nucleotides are TGTGCCAGCAGTCCCAGGACAGTAGACCAGCCCCAGCATTTT. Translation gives CASSPRTVDQPQHF.

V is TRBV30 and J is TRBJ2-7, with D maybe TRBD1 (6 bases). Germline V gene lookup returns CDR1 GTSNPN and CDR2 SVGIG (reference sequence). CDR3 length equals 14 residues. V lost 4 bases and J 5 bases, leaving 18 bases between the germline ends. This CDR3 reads CAWTPVGGLDEQYF. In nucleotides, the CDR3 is TGTGCCTGGACCCCGGTAGGGGGATTAGACGAGCAGTACTTC.

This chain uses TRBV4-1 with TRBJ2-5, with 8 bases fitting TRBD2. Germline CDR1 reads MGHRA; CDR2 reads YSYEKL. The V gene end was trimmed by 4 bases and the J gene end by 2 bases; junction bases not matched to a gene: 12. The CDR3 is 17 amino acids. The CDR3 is CASSLRGSGVLQETQYF. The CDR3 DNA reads TGCGCCAGCAGCCTCCGGGGTAGCGGGGTACTTCAAGAGACCCAGTACTTC.

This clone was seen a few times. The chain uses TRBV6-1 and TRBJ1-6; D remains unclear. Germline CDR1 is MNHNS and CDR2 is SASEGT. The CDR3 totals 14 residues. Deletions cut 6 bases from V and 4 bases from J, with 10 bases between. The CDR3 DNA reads TGTGCCAGCAGGGTTGGCGGTTATAATTCACCCCTCCACTTT. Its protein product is CASRVGGYNSPLHF.

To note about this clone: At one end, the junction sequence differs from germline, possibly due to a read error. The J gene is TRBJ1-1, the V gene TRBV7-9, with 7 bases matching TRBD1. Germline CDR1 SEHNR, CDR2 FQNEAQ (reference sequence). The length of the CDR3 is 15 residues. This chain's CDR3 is CSSSLAREGAPRAFF. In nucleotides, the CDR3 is TGTTCCAGCAGCTTAGCGCGTGAGGGGGCCCCCCGAGCTTTCTTT.

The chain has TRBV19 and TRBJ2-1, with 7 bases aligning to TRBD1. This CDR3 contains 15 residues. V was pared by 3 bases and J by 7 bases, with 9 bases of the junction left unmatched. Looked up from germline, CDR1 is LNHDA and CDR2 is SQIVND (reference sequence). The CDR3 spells CASSIRQGVRNEQFF. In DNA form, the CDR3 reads TGTGCCAGTAGTATCCGACAGGGAGTACGGAATGAGCAGTTCTTC. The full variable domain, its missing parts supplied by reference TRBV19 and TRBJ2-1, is DGGITQSPKYLFRKEGQNVTLSCEQNLNHDAMYWYRQDPGQGLRLIYYSQIVNDFQKGDIAEGYSVSREKKESFPLTVTSAQKNPTAFYLCASSIRQGVRNEQFFGPGTRLTVL.

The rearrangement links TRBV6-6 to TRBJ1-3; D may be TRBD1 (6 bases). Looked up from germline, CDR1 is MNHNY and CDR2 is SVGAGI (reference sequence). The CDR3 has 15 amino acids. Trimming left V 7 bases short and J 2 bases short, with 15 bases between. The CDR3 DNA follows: TGTGCCAGCACACCCACAGGGTTCACTGGAAACACCATATATTTT. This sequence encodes CASTPTGFTGNTIYF.

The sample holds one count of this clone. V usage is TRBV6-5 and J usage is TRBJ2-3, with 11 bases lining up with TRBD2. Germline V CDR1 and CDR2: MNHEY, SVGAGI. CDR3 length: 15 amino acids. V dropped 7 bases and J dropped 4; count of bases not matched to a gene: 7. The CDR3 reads CASTRVAGGADTQYF. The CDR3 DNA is TGTGCCAGCACCCGGGTAGCGGGGGGGGCAGATACGCAGTATTTT.

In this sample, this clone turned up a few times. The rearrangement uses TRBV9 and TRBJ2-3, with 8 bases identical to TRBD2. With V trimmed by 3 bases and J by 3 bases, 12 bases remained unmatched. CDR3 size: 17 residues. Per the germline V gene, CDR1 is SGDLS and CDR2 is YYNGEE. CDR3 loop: CASSAPLAGGMTDTQYF. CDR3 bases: TGTGCCAGCAGCGCCCCTCTTGCGGGGGGCATGACAGATACGCAGTATTTT.

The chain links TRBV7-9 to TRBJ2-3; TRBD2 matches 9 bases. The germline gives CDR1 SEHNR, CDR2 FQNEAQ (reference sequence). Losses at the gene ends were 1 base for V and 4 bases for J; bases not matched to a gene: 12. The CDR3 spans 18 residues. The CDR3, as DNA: TGTGCCAGCAGCTTAGGGCTTTTGGCGGCGGGGGGGCCAGATACGCAGTATTTT. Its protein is CASSLGLLAAGGPDTQYF.

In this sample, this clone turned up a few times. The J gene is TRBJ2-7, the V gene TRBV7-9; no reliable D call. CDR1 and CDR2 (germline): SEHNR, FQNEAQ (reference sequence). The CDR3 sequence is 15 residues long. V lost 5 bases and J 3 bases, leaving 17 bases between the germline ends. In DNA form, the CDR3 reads TGTGCCAGCAGCACCACCAAGAAATTAGACTACGAGCAGTACTTC. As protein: CASSTTKKLDYEQYF.

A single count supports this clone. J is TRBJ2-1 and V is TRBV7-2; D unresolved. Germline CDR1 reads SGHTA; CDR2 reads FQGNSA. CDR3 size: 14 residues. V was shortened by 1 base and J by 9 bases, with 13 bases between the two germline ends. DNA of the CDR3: TGTGCCAGCAGCTTAGGGGCCCTGTTGCTTGAGCAGTTCTTC. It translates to CASSLGALLLEQFF.

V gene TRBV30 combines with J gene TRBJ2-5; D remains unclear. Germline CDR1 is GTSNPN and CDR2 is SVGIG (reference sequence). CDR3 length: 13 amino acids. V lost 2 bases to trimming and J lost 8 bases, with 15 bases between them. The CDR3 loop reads CAWSSNGLGTQYF. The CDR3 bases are TGTGCCTGGAGTTCTAACGGTCTAGGAACCCAGTACTTC.

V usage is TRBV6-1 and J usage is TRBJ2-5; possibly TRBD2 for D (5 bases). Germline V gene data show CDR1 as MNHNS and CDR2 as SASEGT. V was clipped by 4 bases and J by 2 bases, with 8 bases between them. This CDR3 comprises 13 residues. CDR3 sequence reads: CASSGGLQETQYF. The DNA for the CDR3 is TGTGCCAGCAGTGGAGGGCTTCAAGAGACCCAGTACTTC.

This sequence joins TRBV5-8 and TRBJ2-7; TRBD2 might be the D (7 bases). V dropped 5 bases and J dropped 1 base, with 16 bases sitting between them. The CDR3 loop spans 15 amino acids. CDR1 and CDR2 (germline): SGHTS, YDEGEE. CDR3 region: CASRALAGASYEQYF. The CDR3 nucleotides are TGTGCCAGCAGGGCCCTGGCGGGGGCTTCCTACGAGCAGTACTTC. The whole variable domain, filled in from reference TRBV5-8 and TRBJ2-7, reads EAGVTQSPTHLIKTRGQQATLRCSPISGHTSVYWYQQALGLGLQFLLWYDEGEERNRGNFPPRFSGRQFPNYSSELNVNALELEDSALYLCASRALAGASYEQYFGPGTRLTVT.